The sequence of this T cell receptor (beta chain) was determined in a study of fetal regulatory T cell absence and autoimmunity. The J segment lost 4 bases and the V segment lost 0 bases, leaving 4 bases of the junction unmatched. Per germline, CDR1 SGHNT and CDR2 YENEEA. The CDR3 consists of 15 residues. The method was immunoSEQ multiplex PCR; TCRdb's version includes in-frame clones alone and lacks a portion of them. There are approximately 49,000 clones in the sample; about 86% occur only once, and 0.41% lies in the top ten. Points from the study as a whole: Pancreas TCRs were oligoclonally enriched versus cord blood, some clones over 85-fold. Cord blood and pancreas showed broadly similar TRB gene family usage. Antigen-driven pancreatic autoimmunity before birth in IPEX was inferred from oligoclonal enrichment.

A note on this clone: Antigen specificity is unknown.

The TCR originated in a newborn boy with IPEX syndrome. What was sequenced was cord blood. The rearrangement links TRBV11-3 to TRBJ1-1; 8 bases are a match to TRBD1. CDR3 amino acids: CASSLDGQGPTEAFF. The CDR3 DNA follows: TGTGCCAGCAGCTTAGATGGACAGGGACCCACTGAAGCTTTCTTT.